This T cell receptor (beta chain) was documented in a study of cytomegalovirus exposure and HLA in healthy donors. Findings and caveats of the study: The productive fraction for most TCR beta V segments was about 87% or about 30% in an earlier analysis. A classifier reportedly called cytomegalovirus status with high sensitivity and specificity. A few V segments could not be told apart, such as TRBV6-2 and TRBV6-3, and were left out.

The primer mix had 60 Vbeta and 13 Jbeta primers. Clones were sequenced by immunoSEQ multiplex PCR, and TCRdb holds only the in-frame ones, with some missing. The sample carries approximately 75,000 clones, 80% to 90% recorded once. The CDR3 extends over 12 amino acids. Germline V gene lookup returns CDR1 MDHEN and CDR2 SYDVKM. V lost 6 bases and J 7 bases, leaving 12 bases between the germline ends. With regard to this clone: Its target is not known.

The TCR originated in a man between 65 and 79 years old in good health and CMV-seropositive. This chain connects TRBV28 to TRBJ1-1; tentatively, D is TRBD1 (6 bases). The specimen sequenced was PBMCs. CDR3 sequence: CASRDGTLEAFF. In DNA, the CDR3 is TGTGCCAGCAGGGATGGGACACTTGAAGCTTTCTTT.